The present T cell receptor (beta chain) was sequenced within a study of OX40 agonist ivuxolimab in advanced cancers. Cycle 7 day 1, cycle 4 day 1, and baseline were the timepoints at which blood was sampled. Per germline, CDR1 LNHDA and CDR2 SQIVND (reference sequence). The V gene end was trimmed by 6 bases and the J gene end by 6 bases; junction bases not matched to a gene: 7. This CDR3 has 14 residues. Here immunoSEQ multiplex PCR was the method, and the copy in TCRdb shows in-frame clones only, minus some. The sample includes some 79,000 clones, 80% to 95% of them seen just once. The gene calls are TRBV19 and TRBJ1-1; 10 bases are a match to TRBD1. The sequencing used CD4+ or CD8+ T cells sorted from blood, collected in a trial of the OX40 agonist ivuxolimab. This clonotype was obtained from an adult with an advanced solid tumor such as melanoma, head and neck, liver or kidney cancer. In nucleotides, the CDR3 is TGTGCCAGTAGACGGACAGGGGGATCCCCTGAAGCTTTCTTT. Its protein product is CASRRTGGSPEAFF.